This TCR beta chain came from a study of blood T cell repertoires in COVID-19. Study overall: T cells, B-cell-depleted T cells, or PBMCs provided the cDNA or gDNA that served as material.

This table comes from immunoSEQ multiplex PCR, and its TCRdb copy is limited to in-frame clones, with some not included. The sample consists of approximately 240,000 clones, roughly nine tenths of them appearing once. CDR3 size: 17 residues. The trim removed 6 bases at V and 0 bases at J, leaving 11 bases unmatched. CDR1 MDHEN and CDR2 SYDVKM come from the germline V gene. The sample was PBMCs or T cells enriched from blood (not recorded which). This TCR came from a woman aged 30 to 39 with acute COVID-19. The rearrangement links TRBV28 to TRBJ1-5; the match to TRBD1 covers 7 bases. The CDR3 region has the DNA TGTGCCAGCAGAACTGGGACAGCACTTTATAGCAATCAGCCCCAGCATTTT. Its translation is CASRTGTALYSNQPQHF.